The clone carrying this TCR beta chain was found a few times. Method: immunoSEQ multiplex PCR; TCRdb's copy keeps in-frame clones and lacks some. This sample has about 210,000 clones, with roughly four fifths found just once. This sample is part of a study of blood T cell repertoires in COVID-19. Study as a whole: T cells, B-cell-depleted T cells, or PBMCs supplied cDNA or gDNA.

V was pared by 5 bases and J by 8 bases, with 15 bases between. The CDR3 has 13 amino acids. The germline V gene encodes CDR1 LGHDT and CDR2 YNNKEL (reference sequence). The chain couples TRBV3-1 (or the pseudogene TRBV3-2) to TRBJ1-2, with D perhaps TRBD1 (6 bases). Sequenced material: PBMCs or T cells enriched from blood (not recorded which). The TCR originated in a middle-aged man who had recovered from COVID-19. The CDR3 reads CASSITGRGGYTF. The DNA for the CDR3 is TGTGCCAGCAGCATAACAGGGAGGGGCGGCTACACCTTC.